This T cell receptor beta chain was profiled in a study of graft-versus-host responses after intestinal transplantation (dated by TCRdb to the early 2020s). Study-wide context: Recipients received multivisceral, liver-intestinal, or isolated intestinal transplants. Every recipient was given anti-thymocyte globulin induction, then maintenance tacrolimus and steroids for around three years. Bulk TCR-beta CDR3 sequencing was used to track graft-versus-host and host-versus-graft alloreactive T cell clones in the graft, circulation and bone marrow after intestinal transplantation. To identify alloreactive clones, pre-transplant mixed lymphocyte reaction products were sequenced and compared with unstimulated pre-transplant donor and recipient T cells. The cohort enrolled some 24 intestinal transplant recipients, one of whom was a retransplant, and a few patients without pretransplant specimens were excluded. Donor T cell macrochimerism was defined as a peak of at least 4% donor T cells among recipient peripheral blood mononuclear cells. Rather than being sequenced by the commercial service, samples from three later patients were sequenced in-house on an Illumina MiSeq and processed with MiXCR.

Broad study findings and their caveats: Patients with donor T cell macrochimerism had high GvH to HvG T cell clonal ratios in their allografts. The conclusions were limited by the relatively low number and heterogeneity of the intestinal transplant patients. GvH clones turned up in recipient bone marrow, with some appearing earlier in ileal mucosa or blood, a pattern consistent with an intestinal mucosal origin. Early after transplant, peak levels of circulating GvH clones were found to be associated with declines in HvG clones.

Comments on this clone: Its antigen remains undetermined. The sample holds no much larger clone one base away, and base qualities are not on file.

To prepare the library, the immunoSEQ multiplex PCR assay was applied. For most patients, genomic DNA was isolated with the Qiagen DNeasy Blood and Tissue Kit and shipped frozen to Adaptive Biotechnologies for TCR sequencing. Adaptive Biotechnologies carried out high-throughput TCR-beta CDR3 sequencing of genomic DNA for most patients. Regarding the original processing steps: TCR sequencing data for around 20 patients were retrieved from Adaptive's ImmunoSEQ software; three other patients were processed with MiXCR and VDJtools. CD4 versus CD8 sorting errors were corrected by removing sequences found in both subsets at a frequency ratio below 5:1. CDR3 nucleotide sequences shared between donor and recipient were removed because their origin could not be assigned. Alloreactive clones required at least 2-fold expansion over unstimulated cells and minimum CFSE-low frequency of 0.002% (template counts) or 0.001% (read counts). Clones were considered mappable if detected in sequenced pre-transplant spleen, lymph node, or MLR CFSE-low populations of the donor or recipient. Cumulative frequency of alloreactive clones was calculated as a percentage of all sequences weighted by copy number. TCRdb limited this immuneACCESS table to in-frame rearrangements with V and J called. A share of clones is missing; checked studies link under half to unresolved V genes, and the rest is unexplained. V and J calls and clone size are copied from that table; D and trimming were computed from the DNA. The sample has about 81,000 clones on record, around 93% of them singletons. The ten largest make up 0.3% to 0.45% of the sample.

The germline V gene provides CDR1 SGHNT and CDR2 YENEEA. From its cysteine to its phenylalanine, the CDR3 spans 16 amino acids. The sequence is cut down to CDR3 DNA, 48 bases in frame from base 1. V gives up 6 bases and J gives up 3 bases, and the segment between their germline ends measures 17 bases. The meaning of the sample's time point label: cells obtained before transplantation from donor or recipient. CD3+CD4+ and CD3+CD8+ populations were FACS-sorted from unstimulated pre-transplant donor and recipient cells taken from spleen or lymph nodes. Specimen: unstimulated CD4+ T cells sorted from spleen or lymph node cells, collected before transplant. This clonotype originated in a human donor who was the organ donor for an intestinal transplant. Rearrangement joined TRBV11-3 to TRBJ2-2; there is no confident call for the D gene. The CDR3 region reads CASSRRYSWDTGELFF. The bases are TGTGCCAGCAGTAGGAGATACTCTTGGGACACCGGGGAGCTGTTTTTT. With the rest looked up from the reference TRBV11-3 and TRBJ2-2 genes rather than sequenced, the full variable domain is EAGVVQSPRYKIIEKKQPVAFWCNPISGHNTLYWYLQNLGQGPELLIRYENEEAVDDSQLPKDRFSAERLKGVDSTLKIQPAELGDSAVYLCASSRRYSWDTGELFFGEGSRLTVL.